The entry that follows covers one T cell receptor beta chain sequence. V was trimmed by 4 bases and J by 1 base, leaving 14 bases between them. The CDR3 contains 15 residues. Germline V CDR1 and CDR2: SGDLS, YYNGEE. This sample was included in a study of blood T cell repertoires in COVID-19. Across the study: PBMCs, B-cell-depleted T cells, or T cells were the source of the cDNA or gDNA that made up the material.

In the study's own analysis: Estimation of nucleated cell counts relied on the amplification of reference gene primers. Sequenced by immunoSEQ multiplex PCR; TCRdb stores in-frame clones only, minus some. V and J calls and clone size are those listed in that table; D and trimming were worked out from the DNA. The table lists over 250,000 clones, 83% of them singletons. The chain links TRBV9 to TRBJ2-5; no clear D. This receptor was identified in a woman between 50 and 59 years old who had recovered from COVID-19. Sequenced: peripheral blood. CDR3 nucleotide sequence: TGTGCCAGCAGCTCCCTCGGCGCTAGCCAAGAGACCCAGTACTTC. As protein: CASSSLGASQETQYF.